Below, 6 T cell receptor beta chains from the same sample are listed, as sequenced in a study of control samples from healthy donors and cancer patients. The protocol was immunoSEQ multiplex PCR, while the TCRdb copy is restricted to in-frame clones and leaves out a portion. The sample carries some 95,000 clones, roughly 89% recorded once. Sequencing input: blood. The receptors were gathered from a human donor in good health. The donor label of this sample is uncertain.

This sequence joins TRBV5-1 and TRBJ2-2; TRBD1 might be the D (6 bases). In germline, CDR1 is SGHRS, CDR2 YFSETQ. Trimming took off 0 bases at V and 4 bases at J, with 10 bases between the two ends. This CDR3 comprises 15 residues. CDR3 in amino acids: CASSLAQGRTGELFF. The CDR3 coding sequence is TGCGCCAGCAGCTTGGCACAGGGACGCACCGGGGAGCTGTTTTTT.

The chain employs TRBV28 and TRBJ2-1, with TRBD1 matching over 7 bases. The V gene end was trimmed by 8 bases and the J gene end by 4 bases; junction bases not matched to a gene: 11. The germline CDR1 and CDR2 sequences are MDHEN and SYDVKM. The CDR3 is 15 amino acids. The CDR3 here is CASLPGTVTYNEQFF. The CDR3 nucleotides are TGTGCCAGCCTCCCAGGGACAGTAACTTACAATGAGCAGTTCTTC.

V and J are TRBV9 and TRBJ1-1, with D maybe TRBD1 (5 bases). There are 15 residues in the CDR3. The V gene's germline CDR1 is SGDLS and CDR2 YYNGEE. The ends were cut back, 0 bases at V and 0 bases at J, with 9 bases in the middle. CDR3 amino acids: CASSVEGTLNTEAFF. The CDR3 region has the DNA TGTGCCAGCAGCGTAGAAGGGACTCTGAACACTGAAGCTTTCTTT.

The chain recombines TRBV3-1 (or the pseudogene TRBV3-2) with TRBJ1-1, with D tentatively TRBD1 (6 bases). There are 15 residues in the CDR3. In germline, CDR1 is LGHDT, CDR2 YNNKEL (reference sequence). V lost 1 base, J lost 11 bases, and 20 bases lay in between. CDR3 sequence reads: CASSQGVGTLINAFF. CDR3 nucleotides: TGTGCCAGCAGCCAAGGAGTGGGGACATTAATTAATGCTTTCTTT.

V gene TRBV5-1 combines with J gene TRBJ1-2; maybe TRBD1 (6 bases). Trimming stripped 4 bases from V and 6 bases from J, with 10 bases between. Germline assignment: CDR1 SGHRS and CDR2 YFSETQ. The CDR3 extends over 12 amino acids. The CDR3 nucleotides are TGCGCCAGCAGCCCACAGGGTGATGGCTACACCTTC. Its protein is CASSPQGDGYTF.

The chain links TRBV6-5 to TRBJ1-1, with TRBD1 matching 11 bases. V shed 2 bases and J 8 bases; nucleotides not matched to a gene: 10. CDR3 size: 16 residues. Germline-derived CDR1 and CDR2 are MNHEY and SVGAGI. CDR3 in DNA: TGTGCCAGCAGTTACCGGTCCGGGACAGGGGGAGGAGAAGCTTTCTTT. This gives the protein CASSYRSGTGGGEAFF.